The clone carrying this TCR beta chain was detected a few times. CDR1 is ENHRY and CDR2 is SYGVKD in the germline V gene. With 2 bases removed from V and 8 bases from J, the gap between germline ends came to 15 bases. The CDR3 totals 14 residues. Sample-barcoded 5' priming and a J-beta primer mix drove a second PCR of about 7 to 11 cycles. TCRdb reprocessed the 5' RACE reads via MiXCR and lists one record per CDR3 protein. The table lists approximately 960,000 distinct CDR3 sequences, roughly 28% of them singletons. These data belong to a study of blood T cells in healthy people across ages. The same data also went into a second study, on T cells of mothers and their children.

Specimen: blood. V and J are TRBV10-3 and TRBJ1-2; D call uncertain. This clonotype was sampled from a woman aged 40 to 50 in good health. CDR3 in DNA: TGTGCCATCAGTGAGGGCCATCACCTGGGAGGCTACACCTTC. Translating it yields CAISEGHHLGGYTF.